Following are 28 T cell receptor beta chains from one sample sequenced in a study of metastatic and nonmetastatic thyroid tumors. TCRdb reprocessed the PCR reads via MiXCR. Of around 30,000 clones listed, 10% to 15% are singletons. Until they underwent thyroid surgery, no patient had received any treatment. What was sequenced was blood. The receptors derive from a female donor with papillary thyroid cancer or a benign thyroid nodule (not recorded which). Some clones in this sample may be carry-over from other donors' samples.

Judged by abundance, this clone is medium-sized. V and J are TRBV5-1 and TRBJ1-1, with TRBD1 as a possible D gene (6 bases). Germline CDR1 reads SGHRS; CDR2 reads YFSETQ. V gave up 0 bases and J gave up 6 bases, with 9 bases separating them. CDR3 size: 13 residues. CDR3 DNA: TGCGCCAGCAGCTTGGTTAGGGGGGCTGAAGCTTTCTTT. Amino acids: CASSLVRGAEAFF.

A few counts support this clone. The chain joins TRBV28 to TRBJ2-2; D remains ambiguous. This CDR3 is 17 amino acids long. Trimming left V 6 bases short and J 2 bases short, with 19 bases between. Germline CDR1 is MDHEN and CDR2 is SYDVKM. CDR3 bases: TGTGCCAGCAGATCAACCCCTAGGCAGAGTAACACCGGGGAGCTGTTTTTT. Protein sequence: CASRSTPRQSNTGELFF.

Concerning this clone: A junction boundary mismatches the germline segment, possibly from a read error. This chain uses TRBV9 with TRBJ2-2; no clear D gene. The length of the CDR3 is 16 residues. CDR1 is SGDLS, CDR2 YYNGEE, per germline. The CDR3 here is CATSVRQSPNTGELFF. Written as DNA, the CDR3 is TGTGCCACCAGCGTTCGGCAGAGTCCGAACACCGGGGAGCTGTTTTTT.

The rearrangement links TRBV6-2 or TRBV6-3 to TRBJ2-5; maybe TRBD1 (6 bases). CDR1 is MNHEY and CDR2 is SVGEGT in the germline V gene. V lost 6 bases, J lost 8 bases, and 13 bases lay in between. The CDR3 contains 12 residues. CDR3 DNA sequence: TGTGCCAGCAGCATACAGGGCGGTACCCAGTACTTC. This encodes CASSIQGGTQYF.

This clone was seen repeatedly, ten times or more. This chain links TRBV5-1 with TRBJ2-3; the match to TRBD2 covers 8 bases. The CDR3 runs 17 residues. V lost 0 bases and J lost 3; bases outside the gene matches: 9. Germline CDR1 and CDR2: SGHRS and YFSETQ. The CDR3 region has the DNA TGCGCCAGCAGCTTGGGACATAGCGGGGTGGGGACAGATACGCAGTATTTT. As protein: CASSLGHSGVGTDTQYF.

This clone has at least ten counts. The CDR3 region is CASSLAGGRAYEQYF. CDR3 nucleotide sequence: TGTGCCAGCAGCTTGGCGGGCGGGAGGGCCTACGAGCAGTACTTC. This chain joins TRBV5-6 and TRBJ2-7; 9 bases agree with TRBD2. The CDR3 spans 15 residues. Germline V gene sequence: CDR1 SGHDT, CDR2 YYEEEE. The trim removed 0 bases at V and 2 bases at J, leaving 3 bases unmatched.

At least ten counts were recorded for this clone. The chain recombines TRBV20-1 with TRBJ1-5; D gene uncertain. Trimming left V 2 bases short and J 2 bases short, with 10 bases between. The germline V gene has CDR1 DFQATT and CDR2 SNEGSKA (reference sequence). This CDR3 region has 14 residues. The chain's CDR3 is CSARISGGNQPQHF. The DNA of the CDR3 is TGCAGTGCTAGAATATCCGGGGGCAATCAGCCCCAGCATTTT.

This clone was detected a few times. This may be a read error: a much more frequent sequence differs by one nucleotide. This chain uses TRBV6-2 or TRBV6-3 with TRBJ2-3; D is possibly TRBD1 (5 bases). CDR1 MNHEY and CDR2 SVGEGT come from the germline V gene. The ends were cut back, 1 base at V and 6 bases at J, with 17 bases in the middle. There are 16 residues in the CDR3. The CDR3 nucleotides read TGTGCCAGCAGTTACTACCAGACAGTGCCCGGGGATACGCAGTATTTT. It codes for CASSYYQTVPGDTQYF.

This clone showed up many times. The sample holds other DNA sequences that translate to the same CDR3. CDR3 coding DNA: TGTGCCACCAGCAGAGATCCGGGGTCGTATTGGAGCAATCAGCCCCAGCATTTT. Translated: CATSRDPGSYWSNQPQHF. The chain couples TRBV15 to TRBJ1-5; D not resolved. The CDR3 sequence is 18 residues long. Between the trimmed V and J ends, which lost 0 bases and 1 base, there was a span of 16 bases. Germline lookup yields CDR1 LNHNV and CDR2 YYDKDF (reference sequence).

This clone was seen at least ten times. The chain has TRBV4-1 and TRBJ1-5, with D possibly TRBD1 on 6 matching bases. The germline V gene encodes CDR1 MGHRA and CDR2 YSYEKL. This CDR3 is 15 amino acids long. The V and J ends lost 2 bases and 6 bases respectively, with 14 bases between them. The CDR3 DNA reads TGCGCCAGCAGCCAATTCGACAGGCCGGGTCAGCCCCAGCATTTT. Translating it yields CASSQFDRPGQPQHF.

The chain couples TRBV5-1 to TRBJ2-7; TRBD1 matches 9 bases. The V gene's germline CDR1 is SGHRS and CDR2 YFSETQ. This CDR3 has 15 amino acids. Germline trimming cut 0 bases from V and 5 bases from J; bases unmatched to any gene: 6. The CDR3 loop is CASSLGVGTGNEQYF. In DNA, the CDR3 is TGCGCCAGCAGCTTGGGGGTAGGGACAGGGAACGAGCAGTACTTC.

This clone was observed many times. The chain joins TRBV18 to TRBJ1-2; a weak D match, TRBD1 (5 bases). Trimming removed 6 bases from V and 6 bases from J, with 20 bases in between. CDR1 is KGHSH and CDR2 is LQKENI in the germline V gene. This CDR3 region has 15 residues. CDR3 DNA sequence: TGTGCCAGCTCTCGCCAGGACATTATCTCCGATGGCTACACCTTC. Encoded protein: CASSRQDIISDGYTF.

About this clone: The junction does not match germline at one end; this may be a read error. The chain is built from TRBV28 and TRBJ2-7; 7 nucleotides align to TRBD2. The CDR3 runs 14 residues. Per germline, CDR1 MDHEN and CDR2 SYDVKM. In DNA form, the CDR3 reads TGTGCTAGCAGTTTGTGGCTAGCGGTAGTCGAGCAGTACTTC. Translation: CASSLWLAVVEQYF.

This clone ranks as medium-sized (0.01 to 0.1%). The rearrangement uses TRBV30 and TRBJ1-4; no firm D call. Germline-derived CDR1 and CDR2 are GTSNPN and SVGIG (reference sequence). Trimming took off 2 bases at V and 12 bases at J, with 13 bases between the two ends. The CDR3 consists of 12 residues. The CDR3 loop is CAWSPKGRQLFF. DNA of the CDR3: TGTGCCTGGAGTCCCAAGGGCAGGCAACTGTTTTTT.

This clone was seen at least ten times. The chain carries TRBV9 and TRBJ1-2; D might be TRBD1 (5 bases). Germline CDR1 is SGDLS and CDR2 is YYNGEE. The length of the CDR3 is 16 residues. V shed 3 bases and J shed 4 bases, with 19 bases lying between them. This CDR3 reads CASSAVVGPGGYGYTF. The DNA of the CDR3 is TGTGCCAGCAGCGCAGTAGTCGGGCCTGGGGGCTATGGCTACACCTTC.

This clone was counted at least ten times. CDR3 coding DNA: TGTGCCAGCAGTCCCGGGACTAGCGGGAGTATCTCGAATGAGCAGTTCTTC. Amino acid sequence: CASSPGTSGSISNEQFF. J is TRBJ2-1 and V is TRBV14; 14 bases agree with TRBD2. V trimming: 6 bases; J trimming: 7 bases; junction bases outside the gene matches: 11. CDR3 length equals 17 residues. In germline, CDR1 is SGHDN, CDR2 FVKESK.

This clone occurred many times. The CDR3 sequence is CASSQTESSYEQYF. The CDR3 coding sequence is TGTGCCAGCAGTCAGACAGAAAGCTCCTACGAGCAGTACTTC. V gene TRBV6-2 or TRBV6-3 combines with J gene TRBJ2-7; possibly TRBD1 for D (5 bases). Germline lookup yields CDR1 MNHEY and CDR2 SVGEGT. The CDR3 consists of 14 residues. Between the trimmed V and J ends, which lost 5 bases and 0 bases, there was a span of 11 bases.

This clone was counted a few times. At one of its ends the junction is not consistent with the germline gene, which may arise from a read error. V and J are TRBV27 and TRBJ1-5, with no clear D. The CDR3 spans 15 residues. Germline CDR1 MNHEY, CDR2 SMNVEV (reference sequence). CDR3 sequence: CAGSLEDLGNQPQHF. DNA for the CDR3: TGTGCCGGCAGTTTGGAGGATTTGGGCAATCAGCCCCAGCATTTT.

In this sample, this clone turned up many times. The chain recombines TRBV18 with TRBJ1-2; no definite D call. Germline V gene lookup returns CDR1 KGHSH and CDR2 LQKENI. Trimming took 3 bases from V and 3 from J, leaving 8 bases between them. The CDR3 spans 13 residues. The CDR3: CASSPDGHYGYTF. CDR3 DNA sequence: TGTGCCAGCTCACCGGACGGACACTATGGCTACACCTTC. The full variable domain, with the rest looked up from reference TRBV18 and TRBJ1-2, is NAGVMQNPRHLVRRRGQEARLRCSPMKGHSHVYWYRQLPEEGLKFMVYLQKENIIDESGMPKERFSAEFPKEGPSILRIQQVVRGDSAAYFCASSPDGHYGYTFGSGTRLTVV.

This clone was counted ten times or more. The chain employs TRBV20-1 and TRBJ2-1; D is uncertain. The CDR3 runs to 14 residues. Trimming removed 1 base at V and 5 bases at J, with 12 bases between. Germline V CDR1 and CDR2: DFQATT, SNEGSKA (reference sequence). CDR3 sequence (DNA): TGCAGTGCTAGAGTCCCGGACGCCAACAATGAGCAGTTCTTC. It encodes CSARVPDANNEQFF.

In its sample, this clone was seen many times. The gene calls are TRBV5-6 and TRBJ2-2; 10 bases fit TRBD1. V dropped 4 bases and J dropped 5; count of bases not matched to a gene: 8. The CDR3 runs 16 residues. Germline CDR1 reads SGHDT; CDR2 reads YYEEEE. The chain's CDR3 is CASSPDRGRYTGELFF. DNA of the CDR3: TGTGCCAGCAGCCCCGACAGGGGGCGGTATACCGGGGAGCTGTTTTTT.

At least ten counts were recorded for this clone. The chain joins TRBV5-1 to TRBJ1-1, with D unresolved. The CDR3 extends over 14 amino acids. Germline CDR1 and CDR2: SGHRS and YFSETQ. V was cut by 8 bases and J by 4 bases, with 18 bases left in between. Written as DNA, the CDR3 is TGCGCCAGTCACCCCACCCTCGTGGGCACTGAAGCTTTCTTT. It codes for CASHPTLVGTEAFF. The entire variable domain, with the rest obtained from reference TRBV5-1 and TRBJ1-1, is as follows: KAGVTQTPRYLIKTRGQQVTLSCSPISGHRSVSWYQQTPGQGLQFLFEYFSETQRNKGNFPGRFSGRQFSNSRSEMNVSTLELGDSALYLCASHPTLVGTEAFFGQGTRLTVV.

This clone was found a few times. V is TRBV6-1 and J is TRBJ1-1; D remains ambiguous. The CDR3 covers 11 residues. V lost 7 bases and J 4 bases, leaving 7 bases between the germline ends. Germline-derived CDR1 and CDR2 are MNHNS and SASEGT. In DNA, the CDR3 is TGTGCCAGCACGGCGGCCACTGAAGCTTTCTTT. This encodes CASTAATEAFF.

In this sample, this clone turned up many times. V gene TRBV5-6 combines with J gene TRBJ1-3, with 8 bases fitting TRBD1. Germline V gene sequence: CDR1 SGHDT, CDR2 YYEEEE. CDR3 size: 17 residues. Germline trimming cut 0 bases from V and 0 bases from J; bases unmatched to any gene: 5. CDR3 in DNA: TGTGCCAGCAGCTTGGCCGGGACAGGCCTCTCTGGAAACACCATATATTTT. Translated, it gives CASSLAGTGLSGNTIYF.

This clone showed up many times. This rearrangement joins TRBV5-8 to TRBJ2-5; D remains ambiguous. The CDR3 loop spans 10 amino acids. Trimming cost V 2 bases and J 5 bases, with 1 base left between them. Germline V gene lookup returns CDR1 SGHTS and CDR2 YDEGEE. In nucleotides, the CDR3 is TGTGCCAGCAGCTTTGAGACCCAGTACTTC. It encodes CASSFETQYF.

In this sample, this clone turned up many times. The chain is built from TRBV5-1 and TRBJ2-5, with TRBD1 matching 9 bases. The germline CDR1 and CDR2 sequences are SGHRS and YFSETQ. CDR3 length: 14 residues. Trimming removed 4 bases from V and 3 bases from J; junction bases left unmatched: 4. The CDR3 DNA follows: TGCGCCAGCAGCCCGGGACAGGGAAAAGAGACCCAGTACTTC. Translating it yields CASSPGQGKETQYF.

This clone has ten or more counts. The chain has TRBV5-4 and TRBJ2-7; D possibly uses TRBD1 or TRBD2 (5 bases each). With 3 bases removed from V and 1 base from J, the gap between germline ends came to 11 bases. The CDR3 is made up of 14 amino acids. CDR1 is SGHNT, CDR2 YYREEE, per germline (reference sequence). The CDR3 loop reads CASSSGPKSYEQYF. The DNA of the CDR3 is TGTGCCAGCAGCTCGGGGCCCAAATCCTACGAGCAGTACTTC.

The table lists this clone with many counts. This chain uses TRBV6-1 with TRBJ2-1, with D possibly matching TRBD2 (6 bases). The germline V and J ends were trimmed by 7 bases and 6 bases, with 16 bases remaining between them. CDR1 MNHNS and CDR2 SASEGT come from the germline V gene. The CDR3 contains 14 residues. The CDR3 is CASTRVRGSNEQFF. The CDR3 DNA sequence: TGTGCCAGCACCAGAGTACGGGGGAGCAATGAGCAGTTCTTC.